Shown below are 26 T cell receptor beta chains from a single sample sequenced in a study of CD8 T cells in ankylosing spondylitis. Via MiXCR, TCRdb re-called the 5' RACE reads, giving one row per CDR3 protein. The sample has 200,000 to 300,000 distinct CDR3 sequences; 30% to 35% are singletons. Sequenced sample: blood, either unsorted or a sorted T cell fraction (not recorded which). These receptors originate from a male donor with ankylosing spondylitis or in good health (not recorded which).

The chain employs TRBV7-9 and TRBJ1-5, with D unclear. The CDR3 is made up of 13 amino acids. Trimming shortened V by 0 bases and J by 7 bases, and 7 bases separated the two germline ends. Per germline, CDR1 SEHNR and CDR2 FQNEAQ (reference sequence). CDR3 residues: CASSLAIGQPQHF. CDR3 in DNA: TGTGCCAGCAGCTTAGCGATCGGCCAGCCCCAGCATTTT.

The chain recombines TRBV12-3 or TRBV12-4 with TRBJ2-3; 7 positions agree with TRBD1. The V gene end was trimmed by 3 bases and the J gene end by 0 bases; junction bases not matched to a gene: 9. The CDR3 length is 17 residues. The CDR3 sequence: CASSFPTGQASTDTQYF. The CDR3 DNA reads TGTGCCAGCAGTTTCCCCACCGGACAGGCCAGCACAGATACGCAGTATTTT.

This chain uses TRBV4-1 with TRBJ2-7, with D possibly matching TRBD2 (5 bases). Per germline, CDR1 MGHRA and CDR2 YSYEKL. With 11 bases removed from V and 6 bases from J, the gap between germline ends came to 23 bases. This CDR3 spans 14 amino acids. CDR3 protein: CASADGAIGSEQYF. For the CDR3, the DNA is TGCGCCTCTGCGGACGGCGCCATTGGGAGCGAGCAGTACTTC.

At least ten counts were recorded for this clonotype. V gene TRBV20-1 combines with J gene TRBJ2-5; 11 bases agree with TRBD2. The CDR3 runs to 16 residues. Germline loops: CDR1 DFQATT, CDR2 SNEGSKA (reference sequence). With V trimmed by 5 bases and J by 5 bases, 13 bases remained unmatched. DNA for the CDR3: TGCAGTGCTTCCCGTGGTAGCGGGGGGGCGGGGGAGACCCAGTACTTC. Protein product: CSASRGSGGAGETQYF.

The chain has TRBV20-1 and TRBJ2-2, with D possibly being TRBD1 (6 bases). V was trimmed by 0 bases and J by 6 bases, leaving 14 bases between them. The CDR3 covers 15 residues. The germline CDR1 and CDR2 sequences are DFQATT and SNEGSKA (reference sequence). The CDR3 DNA sequence: TGCAGTGCTAGAGATATGAGGGGGTGGGCCGGGGAGCTGTTTTTT. Translation gives CSARDMRGWAGELFF.

The rearrangement joins TRBV5-1 to TRBJ1-2, with a weak D call TRBD1 (6 bases). The V end was cut by 5 bases, the J end by 6 bases, with 17 bases between. Per the germline V gene, CDR1 is SGHRS and CDR2 is YFSETQ. The CDR3 consists of 14 residues. CDR3 in amino acids: CASSSPGGRDGYTF. The CDR3 nucleotides read TGCGCCAGCAGTTCCCCCGGGGGGCGGGATGGCTACACCTTC.

This clonotype has just one count. CDR3 sequence (DNA): TGTGCCAGCAGTTTAGTGACAGGGGCAAGGAAACTCTATGGCTACACCTTC. Encoded protein: CASSLVTGARKLYGYTF. This chain links TRBV12-3 or TRBV12-4 with TRBJ1-2; the match to TRBD1 covers 8 bases. The CDR3 length is 17 residues. The V and J ends lost 1 base and 4 bases, in that order; junction bases with no gene match: 11.

Notes on this clonotype: At one boundary the junction diverges from the germline segment, which might be a read error. The chain uses TRBV27 and TRBJ2-2; D may be TRBD1 (5 bases). Per germline, CDR1 MNHEY and CDR2 SMNVEV (reference sequence). CDR3 size: 16 residues. This CDR3 reads CASTLAWGTNTGELFF. The CDR3 nucleotides are TGTGCCAGCACTTTAGCTTGGGGCACGAACACCGGGGAGCTGTTTTTT.

The gene calls are TRBV7-2 and TRBJ2-3; D perhaps matches TRBD2 (5 bases). V shed 3 bases and J shed 0 bases, with 13 bases lying between them. CDR1 and CDR2 from the germline V gene are SGHTA and FQGNSA. The CDR3 spans 16 residues. Here the CDR3 DNA reads TGTGCCAGCAGCTTCGGGATAATAGCTAGCACAGATACGCAGTATTTT. Amino acid sequence: CASSFGIIASTDTQYF.

V gene TRBV10-3 combines with J gene TRBJ2-7; 9 bases match TRBD1. Germline assignment: CDR1 ENHRY and CDR2 SYGVKD. The CDR3 has 15 residues. The V segment lost 3 bases and the J segment 4 bases; nucleotides outside the gene matches: 7. CDR3 in amino acids: CAISDPGQGMYEQYF. In nucleotides, the CDR3 is TGTGCCATCAGTGACCCGGGACAGGGAATGTACGAGCAGTACTTC.

This clonotype was counted only a few times. This chain joins TRBV6-5 and TRBJ2-1; a weak D match, TRBD1 (5 bases). The germline V and J ends were trimmed by 2 bases and 4 bases, with 12 bases remaining between them. The CDR3 covers 15 residues. Germline CDR1 reads MNHEY; CDR2 reads SVGAGI. CDR3: CASSYTVGLYNEQFF. In nucleotides, the CDR3 is TGTGCCAGCAGTTACACGGTGGGGCTATACAATGAGCAGTTCTTC.

V usage is TRBV29-1 and J usage is TRBJ2-7, with D unresolved. This CDR3 has 12 residues. Germline CDR1 reads SQVTM; CDR2 reads ANQGSEA. Trimming pared 5 bases from V and 0 bases from J, leaving 8 bases between. The CDR3 region is CSVLDGSYEQYF. CDR3 sequence (DNA): TGCAGCGTTCTAGACGGCTCCTACGAGCAGTACTTC.

This clonotype came up a few times. This rearrangement joins TRBV5-6 to TRBJ1-2; possibly TRBD1 for D (5 bases). This CDR3 is built from 14 residues. In germline, CDR1 is SGHDT, CDR2 YYEEEE. The V end lost 5 bases, the J end lost 4 bases, and 15 bases lay between the germline ends. The CDR3 region is CASRRRLGPYGYTF. The CDR3 bases are TGTGCCAGCAGGCGAAGACTGGGACCCTATGGCTACACCTTC.

This chain links TRBV15 with TRBJ2-5; a possible D gene is TRBD2 (7 bases). Germline V lookup: CDR1 LNHNV, CDR2 YYDKDF (reference sequence). This CDR3 is 12 amino acids long. Trimming took 6 bases from V and 7 from J, leaving 12 bases between them. The CDR3 region is CATSQRGGTQYF. The CDR3 region has the DNA TGTGCCACCAGTCAAAGGGGGGGGACCCAGTACTTC.

This clonotype was seen only a few times. The CDR3: CASSAYDRDYEQYF. As DNA, the CDR3 is TGCGCCAGCAGCGCTTACGACAGGGACTACGAGCAGTACTTC. V usage is TRBV4-1 and J usage is TRBJ2-7, with 7 bases lining up with TRBD1. The germline CDR1 and CDR2 sequences are MGHRA and YSYEKL. V was pared by 5 bases and J by 3 bases, with 7 bases of the junction left unmatched. The CDR3 has 14 amino acids.

The chain couples TRBV7-3 to TRBJ2-3, with TRBD1 matching over 7 bases. This CDR3 has 14 residues. The trim removed 5 bases at V and 3 bases at J, leaving 5 bases unmatched. Germline V lookup: CDR1 SGHTA, CDR2 FQGTGA. The DNA for the CDR3 is TGTGCCAGCAGCCCAAGGGGGCGGACAGATACGCAGTATTTT. It specifies CASSPRGRTDTQYF.

There are a few counts of this clonotype. The chain couples TRBV12-3 or TRBV12-4 to TRBJ2-3; D is ambiguous. V shed 4 bases and J shed 4 bases, with 9 bases lying between them. The CDR3 runs to 13 residues. The DNA for the CDR3 is TGTGCCAGCAGTTACGTAGTTTCAGATACGCAGTATTTT. Protein sequence: CASSYVVSDTQYF.

The V and J genes are TRBV12-3 or TRBV12-4 and TRBJ2-7; tentative D call: TRBD2 (7 bases). This CDR3 has 15 amino acids. The V gene lost 4 bases and the J gene lost 0 bases, with 13 bases spanning the gap. CDR3: CASSSGGASSYEQYF. The CDR3 DNA is TGTGCCAGCAGTTCTGGGGGGGCCAGCTCCTACGAGCAGTACTTC.

Only a few counts were recorded for this clonotype. The chain couples TRBV4-2 to TRBJ2-1; 9 positions match TRBD2. The ends lost 4 bases at V and 1 base at J; junction bases unmatched: 14. This CDR3 comprises 19 residues. CDR1 is LGHNA, CDR2 YNFKEQ, per germline. The CDR3 DNA follows: TGTGCCAGCAGCCCTAGGGGTGTGGCGGGGGGGCGGTCCTACAATGAGCAGTTCTTC. Translation: CASSPRGVAGGRSYNEQFF.

CDR3 nucleotide sequence: TGTGCCAGCTTCGGATTCACCGGGGAGCTGTTTTTT. This codes for CASFGFTGELFF. The V call is TRBV18, the J call TRBJ2-2; D is uncertain. Trimming removed 7 bases from V and 4 bases from J, with 7 bases in between. The CDR3 is 12 residues long. Germline CDR1 reads KGHSH; CDR2 reads LQKENI.

This clonotype was recorded a few times. V usage is TRBV15 and J usage is TRBJ2-5; possibly TRBD2 for D (6 bases). Trimming cost V 4 bases and J 2 bases, with 14 bases left between them. Germline V gene lookup returns CDR1 LNHNV and CDR2 YYDKDF (reference sequence). This CDR3 comprises 15 residues. CDR3 region: CATSKTREEQETQYF. CDR3 nucleotide sequence: TGTGCCACCAGCAAAACCAGGGAGGAGCAAGAGACCCAGTACTTC.

This clonotype has more than one count but fewer than ten. This chain joins TRBV5-1 and TRBJ2-3, with TRBD1 matching 12 bases. The CDR3 spans 16 residues. Germline loops: CDR1 SGHRS, CDR2 YFSETQ. Germline trimming cut 0 bases from V and 4 bases from J; bases unmatched to any gene: 3. The CDR3, as DNA: TGCGCCAGCAGCTTGGCGGGACAGGGGGCCCCAGATACGCAGTATTTT. Its protein product is CASSLAGQGAPDTQYF.

The rearrangement links TRBV12-3 or TRBV12-4 to TRBJ2-1; 11 bases line up with TRBD2. J was trimmed by 6 bases and V by 3 bases; bases with no gene match: 7. The CDR3 runs to 16 residues. The CDR3 coding sequence is TGTGCCAGCAGTTTTGGGTCTCTAGCGGGGGGCAATGAGCAGTTCTTC. This encodes CASSFGSLAGGNEQFF.

The chain joins TRBV24-1 to TRBJ1-1; maybe TRBD1 (6 bases). This CDR3 has 16 residues. With 3 bases removed from V and 1 base from J, the gap between germline ends came to 14 bases. Germline assignment: CDR1 KGHDR and CDR2 SFDVKD. The CDR3, as DNA: TGTGCCACCAGTGATGCCACAGGGTCGGGGAACACTGAAGCTTTCTTT. Residues: CATSDATGSGNTEAFF.

The chain links TRBV19 to TRBJ2-4; no definite D call. The V end lost 4 bases, the J end lost 0 bases, and 4 bases lay between the germline ends. The CDR3 totals 13 residues. CDR1 and CDR2 from the germline V gene are LNHDA and SQIVND (reference sequence). The CDR3 nucleotides read TGTGCCAGTAGTACCGTAGCCAAAAACATTCAGTACTTC. This translates into CASSTVAKNIQYF.

The rearrangement joins TRBV5-5 to TRBJ2-2, with 10 bases aligning to TRBD2. In germline, CDR1 is SGHKS, CDR2 YYEKEE (reference sequence). The CDR3 is made up of 16 amino acids. With 4 bases clipped from V and 1 base from J, the junction kept 4 bases outside the gene matches. The CDR3 loop reads CASSQGLALNTGELFF. CDR3 nucleotides: TGTGCCAGCAGCCAGGGACTAGCGTTGAACACCGGGGAGCTGTTTTTT. Full variable domain (outside the CDR3, taken from reference TRBV5-5 and TRBJ2-2): DAGVTQSPTHLIKTRGQQVTLRCSPISGHKSVSWYQQVLGQGPQFIFQYYEKEERGRGNFPDRFSARQFPNYSSELNVNALLLGDSALYLCASSQGLALNTGELFFGEGSRLTVL.